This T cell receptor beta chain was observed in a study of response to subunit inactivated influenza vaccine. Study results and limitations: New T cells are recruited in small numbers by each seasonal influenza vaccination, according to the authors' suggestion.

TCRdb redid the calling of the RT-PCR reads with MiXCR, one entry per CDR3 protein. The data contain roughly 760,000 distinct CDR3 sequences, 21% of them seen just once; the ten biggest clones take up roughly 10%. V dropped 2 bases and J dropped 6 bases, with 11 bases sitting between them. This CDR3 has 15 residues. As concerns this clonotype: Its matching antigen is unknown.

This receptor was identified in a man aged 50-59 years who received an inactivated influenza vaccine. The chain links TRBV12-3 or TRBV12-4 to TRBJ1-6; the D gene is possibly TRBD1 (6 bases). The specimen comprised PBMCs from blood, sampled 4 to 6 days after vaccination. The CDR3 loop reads CASSLRGLGNSPLHF. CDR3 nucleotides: TGTGCCAGCAGTTTACGGGGGCTGGGTAATTCACCCCTCCACTTT.